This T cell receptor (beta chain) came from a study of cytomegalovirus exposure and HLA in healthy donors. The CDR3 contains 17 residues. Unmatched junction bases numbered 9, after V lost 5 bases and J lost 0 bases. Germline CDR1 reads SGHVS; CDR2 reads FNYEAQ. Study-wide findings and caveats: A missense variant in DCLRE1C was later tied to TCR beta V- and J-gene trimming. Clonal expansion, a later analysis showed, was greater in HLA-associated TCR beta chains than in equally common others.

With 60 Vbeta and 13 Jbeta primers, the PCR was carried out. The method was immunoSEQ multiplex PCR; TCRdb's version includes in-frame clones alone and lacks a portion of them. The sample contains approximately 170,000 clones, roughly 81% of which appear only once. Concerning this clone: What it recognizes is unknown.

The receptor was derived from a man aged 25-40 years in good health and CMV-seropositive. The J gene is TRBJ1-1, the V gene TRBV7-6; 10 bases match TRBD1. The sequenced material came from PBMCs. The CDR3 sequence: CASSPTGGQAMNTEAFF. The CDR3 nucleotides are TGTGCCAGCAGCCCGACAGGGGGCCAGGCTATGAACACTGAAGCTTTCTTT.